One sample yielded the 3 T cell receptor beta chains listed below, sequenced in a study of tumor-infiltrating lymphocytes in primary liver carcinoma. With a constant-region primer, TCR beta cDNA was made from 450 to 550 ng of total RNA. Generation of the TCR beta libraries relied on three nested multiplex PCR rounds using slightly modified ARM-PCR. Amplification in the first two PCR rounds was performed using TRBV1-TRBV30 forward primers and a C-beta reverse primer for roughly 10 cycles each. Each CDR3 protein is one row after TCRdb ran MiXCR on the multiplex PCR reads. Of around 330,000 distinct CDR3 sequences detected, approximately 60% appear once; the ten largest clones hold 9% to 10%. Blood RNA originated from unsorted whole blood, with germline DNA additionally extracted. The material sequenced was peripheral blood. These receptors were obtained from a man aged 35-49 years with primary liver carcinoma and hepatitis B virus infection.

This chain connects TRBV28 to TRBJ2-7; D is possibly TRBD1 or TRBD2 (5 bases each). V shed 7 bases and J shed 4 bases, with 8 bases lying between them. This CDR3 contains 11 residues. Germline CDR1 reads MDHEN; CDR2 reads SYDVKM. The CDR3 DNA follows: TGTGCCAGCAATGAGGGGTACGAGCAGTACTTC. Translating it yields CASNEGYEQYF.

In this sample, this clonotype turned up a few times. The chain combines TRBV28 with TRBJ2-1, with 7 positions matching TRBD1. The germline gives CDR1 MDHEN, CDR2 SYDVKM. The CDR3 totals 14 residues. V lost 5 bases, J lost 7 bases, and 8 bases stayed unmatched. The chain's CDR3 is CASSPRDSVNEQFF. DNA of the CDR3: TGTGCCAGCAGTCCCCGGGACAGTGTAAATGAGCAGTTCTTC.

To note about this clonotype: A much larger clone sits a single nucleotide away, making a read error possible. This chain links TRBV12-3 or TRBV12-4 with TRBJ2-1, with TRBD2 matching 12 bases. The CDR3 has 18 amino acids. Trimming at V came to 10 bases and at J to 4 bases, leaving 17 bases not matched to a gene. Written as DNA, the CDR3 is TGTGCCATCACTGCGGAAGGGCTAGCGGGAGGGGGATACAATGAGCAGTTCTTC. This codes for CAITAEGLAGGGYNEQFF.